This T cell receptor (beta chain) was profiled in a study of CD8+CD57+ T cells in acquired aplastic anemia (dated by TCRdb to 2016 to 2019). Turning to the overall study: On average, sorted CD4+ and CD8+ cells yielded 3.2 ug of extracted DNA, with a range of about 0.19 to 30 ug. A CD8+CD57+ expansion meant a frequency higher than the mean frequency seen in healthy subjects. Study-wide conclusions, independent of this receptor: Although 25 to 30 CD8+ CDR3 sequences were shared by patients and controls, these sequences appeared highly expressed in patients and within the immunodominant clones of patients. Between patients and healthy controls, no significant difference in CD8+ Simpson's diversity was found (P=0.060).

Genomic DNA was used as template for profiling of TCR beta VDJ combinations and CDR3 sequences. TCR repertoire sequencing was run on an Illumina HiSeq 2000. Turning to the authors' computational methods: TRBV/TRBJ rearrangement plots, CDR3 size and DJ length profiles, and Simpson's diversity index were used to assess repertoires. Whichever DNA sequence was most abundant in the deep sequencing data was defined as the immunodominant clone. CDR3 amino acid sequences were screened for sharing across subjects and compared with published repertoires and the VDJdb database. TCRdb reran the public reads through fastp at Q25 and MiXCR, keeping productive beta chains. A single entry per CDR3 protein holds the most common genes and DNA from its merged rows. What appears here as the V and J calls and clone size reflects TCRdb's work, not the paper's. The sample records approximately 300,000 distinct CDR3 sequences, 56% of which are singletons. The ten top clones hold approximately 1.2% of the sample.

This clonotype was seen at least ten times. This clone's antigen is unknown. One base away there is no much larger clone; base qualities are not given. Flow cytometry had shown CD8+CD57+ cell expansion in the patients selected for sequencing. All patients had severe acquired aplastic anemia diagnosed by International Study of Aplastic Anemia and Agranulocytosis and Camitta criteria. At the time blood was sampled, none of the patients had received any therapy. In this study, sorted CD4+ and CD8+ T cells from the blood of healthy subjects and of severe aplastic anemia patients had their TCR repertoires deep-sequenced. Patients were enrolled under clinicaltrials.gov protocols 00001620, 01623167, 00001397, 00071045, 00081523 and 00961064 in the USA. Ficoll-Paque density gradient centrifugation was used to isolate peripheral blood mononuclear cells. Before DNA extraction, CD4+ and CD8+ T cells were sorted by FACS or by magnetic beads.

The TCR originated in a human donor with aplastic anemia. Sequences were obtained from sorted CD4+, CD8+, or CD8+CD57+ T cells (not recorded which) from PBMCs.

Here is the DNA: TGCGCCAGCAGCCAAGATAGGGGACCTTTAGTCACAGATACGCAGTATTTT. Its translation reads: CASSQDRGPLVTDTQYF. The chain is made from TRBV4-1 and TRBJ2-3; the D gene may be TRBD1 or TRBD2, since each aligns over 5 bases. CDR1 and CDR2 (MGHRA, YSYEKL) derive from the germline V gene. The CDR3 runs 17 amino acids, cysteine and phenylalanine included. Just the 51-base CDR3 DNA is kept, in frame starting at base 1. At the junction V is shortened by 0 bases and J by 2 bases, with 15 bases in between.